A selection of T cell receptor beta chains follows, all from one sample in a study of T-cell reconstitution after alpha-beta-depleted transplantation in children. TCRdb fed the PCR reads into MiXCR, producing one record per CDR3 protein. The table has around 340,000 distinct CDR3 sequences, 13% seen once. The sample was PBMCs, taken from the stem cell graft. These receptors all stem from a human donor who donated a stem cell graft to a child with Fanconi anemia. CDR3s include the opening cysteine and the closing phenylalanine or tryptophan. D genes are given only for firm matches.

V gene	J gene	CDR3 length	D gene	CDR3 protein
TRBV20-1	TRBJ1-5	14	TRBD1	CSAREVQGGQPQHF
TRBV19	TRBJ1-1	13	.	CASSWDLNTEAFF
TRBV30	TRBJ1-1	12	.	CAWSLGRAEAFF
TRBV18	TRBJ1-2	15	.	CASSPRRPDAYGYTF
TRBV4-3	TRBJ2-7	15	TRBD1	CASSRAQGAAYEQYF
TRBV2	TRBJ2-7	14	.	CASSSKGSPHEQYF
TRBV4-2	TRBJ2-1	15	TRBD1	CASSPPGQGYNEQFF
TRBV2	TRBJ1-6	13	.	CASRQSYNSPLHF
TRBV10-3	TRBJ2-7	12	.	CAISEASGEQYF
TRBV20-1	TRBJ2-4	13	.	CSAIAPTKNIQYF
TRBV28	TRBJ2-5	15	.	CASSLHTLGQETQYF
TRBV18	TRBJ2-7	15	TRBD1	CASSPTDRGGYEQYF
TRBV18	TRBJ2-3	12	.	CASSPFTDTQYF
TRBV19	TRBJ2-7	13	.	CASSKDGSYEQYF
TRBV29-1	TRBJ1-1	12	.	CSVGRRDTEAFF
TRBV7-2	TRBJ2-5	12	.	CASSLELQTQYF
TRBV12-3/TRBV12-4	TRBJ2-1	13	.	CASSLKDPYEQFF
TRBV2	TRBJ2-3	13	.	CASRDPGTDTQYF
TRBV3-1	TRBJ2-6	17	.	CASSQERRATGANVLTF
TRBV6-2/TRBV6-3	TRBJ2-5	18	.	CASSIPFSLWAVGETQYF
TRBV19	TRBJ2-5	13	.	CASSRTEGETQYF
TRBV12-3/TRBV12-4	TRBJ1-1	17	.	CASSFLPGPELNTEAFF
TRBV7-2	TRBJ2-6	17	TRBD1	CASSLTGGGSGANVLTF
TRBV7-8	TRBJ1-5	16	TRBD1	CASSQEIRGQNQPQHF
TRBV12-3/TRBV12-4	TRBJ2-7	13	.	CASSLVRGLEQYF
TRBV2	TRBJ1-1	15	.	CASSRIGSGNTEAFF
TRBV12-3/TRBV12-4	TRBJ1-2	14	.	CASSLRPGHYGYTF
TRBV6-1	TRBJ2-5	13	.	CASSTQGLETQYF
TRBV28	TRBJ2-2	15	TRBD2	CATLGGDVLTGELFF
TRBV5-6	TRBJ2-1	13	.	CASSLAGPDEQFF
TRBV12-3/TRBV12-4	TRBJ2-1	17	.	CASSFRVTRETLNEQFF
TRBV5-1	TRBJ1-1	12	.	CASSLATGEAFF